The present T cell receptor beta chain was sequenced within a study of blood T cell repertoires in COVID-19. Using immunoSEQ multiplex PCR, the repertoire was profiled, and TCRdb retains in-frame clones only, with some absent. This table has about 260,000 clones, 83% appearing once. This CDR3 comprises 17 residues. From germline, CDR1 is SGHNT and CDR2 YENEEA. The junction had 8 bases not matched to a gene; V was cut back by 4 bases and J by 4 bases. The chain couples TRBV11-3 to TRBJ2-5, with 14 bases that match TRBD2. The specimen sequenced was peripheral blood. The sequence was collected from a woman in her fifties or sixties who had recovered from COVID-19. CDR3 DNA sequence: TGTGCCAGCAGCTCAATAGGGACTAGCGGGAGTTCAGAGACCCAGTACTTC. Protein sequence: CASSSIGTSGSSETQYF.